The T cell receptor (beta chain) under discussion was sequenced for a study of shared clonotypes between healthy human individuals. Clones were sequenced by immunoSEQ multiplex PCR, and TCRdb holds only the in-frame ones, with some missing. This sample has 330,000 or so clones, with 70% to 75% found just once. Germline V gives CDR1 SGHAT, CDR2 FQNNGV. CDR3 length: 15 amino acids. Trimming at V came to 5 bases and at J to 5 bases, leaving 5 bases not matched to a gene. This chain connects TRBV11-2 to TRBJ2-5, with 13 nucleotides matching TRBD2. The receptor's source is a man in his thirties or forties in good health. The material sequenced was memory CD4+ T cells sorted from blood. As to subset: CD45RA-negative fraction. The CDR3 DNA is TGTGCCAGCAGCAGGACTAGCGGGAGCCGGGAGACCCAGTACTTC. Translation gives CASSRTSGSRETQYF.